The sequence of this T cell receptor (beta chain) was determined in a study of CD8+CD57+ T cells in acquired aplastic anemia (dated by TCRdb to 2016 to 2019). For the study in its entirety: On average, sorted CD4+ and CD8+ cells yielded around 3.4 ug of extracted DNA, with a range of about 0.18 to 30 ug. CD8+CD57+ expansion was defined as a frequency above the mean frequency observed in healthy subjects.

General study outcomes and caveats: Around 30 CD8+ CDR3 sequences were found to be shared between patients and controls, but these sequences appeared to be highly expressed in patients and within the immunodominant clones of the patients. No significant difference in CD8+ Simpson's diversity was found between patients and healthy controls (P=0.060).

Reading from cysteine to phenylalanine, the CDR3 counts 14 amino acids. Only the CDR3 portion is preserved as DNA: 42 bases, with reading frame beginning at the first base. Cut back by 2 bases and 5 bases, the V and J ends lie 12 bases apart. As encoded in the germline V gene (reference sequence), CDR1 is SEHNR while CDR2 is FQNEAQ. TCR beta VDJ combination and CDR3 sequence profiling used genomic DNA as the template. An Illumina HiSeq 2000 was the platform used for TCR repertoire sequencing. As for the authors' bioinformatics: TRBV/TRBJ rearrangement plots, CDR3 size and DJ length profiles, and Simpson's diversity index were used to assess repertoires. Whichever DNA sequence was most abundant in the deep sequencing data was defined as the immunodominant clone. CDR3 amino acid sequences were checked for sharing across subjects and were also compared against the VDJdb database and published repertoires. In-frame beta chains were kept once TCRdb had trimmed the public reads at Q25 with fastp and called clones with MiXCR. Duplicate CDR3 protein sequences are folded into a single record with the most common DNA and genes. It is TCRdb's table, rather than the study itself, that gives the V and J calls and clone size. This sample gives some 92,000 distinct CDR3 sequences in total; around 68% of them show up just once. 65% of the sample belongs to the ten largest clones.

Details on this clonotype: No cognate antigen has been identified for it. No clone much larger than this one lies a single base away; base qualities are absent.

The patients picked for sequencing were ones in whom flow cytometry had shown an expansion of CD8+CD57+ cells. Severe acquired aplastic anemia was diagnosed in all patients according to International Study of Aplastic Anemia and Agranulocytosis and Camitta criteria. At the time blood was sampled, none of the patients had received any therapy. In this study, sorted CD4+ and CD8+ T cells from the blood of healthy subjects and of severe aplastic anemia patients had their TCR repertoires deep-sequenced. In the USA, patient enrollment took place under clinicaltrials.gov protocols 00001620, 01623167, 00001397, 00071045, 00081523 and 00961064. Ficoll-Paque density gradient centrifugation was used to isolate peripheral blood mononuclear cells. Before DNA extraction, CD4+ and CD8+ T cells were sorted by FACS or by magnetic beads.

Sequencing was carried out using sorted CD4+, CD8+, or CD8+CD57+ T cells (not recorded which) from PBMCs. The chain joins TRBV7-9 to TRBJ2-5, with the D gene not confidently named. The source of this sequence is a human donor with aplastic anemia. Here is the DNA: TGTGCCAGCAGCTTACCCGGACCTACCGAGACCCAGTACTTC. This gives the protein CASSLPGPTETQYF. With the rest looked up from the reference TRBV7-9 and TRBJ2-5 genes rather than sequenced, the full variable domain is DTGVSQNPRHKITKRGQNVTFRCDPISEHNRLYWYRQTLGQGPEFLTYFQNEAQLEKSRLLSDRFSAERPKGSFSTLEIQRTEQGDSAMYLCASSLPGPTETQYFGPGTRLLVL.